This record concerns one TCR beta chain sequence. Which antigen it targets is not known. The sample belongs to a study of monozygotic twins with inflammatory bowel disease (dated by TCRdb to the late 2010s). Notes on the research overall: A total of some 30 monozygotic twin pairs were included in the full study, comprising nine German pairs (four IBD-concordant, five IBD-discordant) and 19 IBD-discordant Danish pairs. Each individual had, on average, about 151 000 unique TCRalpha sequences and 181 000 unique TCRbeta sequences available for analysis. The search for disease-associated traits relied mainly on comparing, within discordant pairs, IBD patients with their genetically identical healthy co-twins.

From each donor, an approximately 2.5 ml peripheral blood sample was collected into PAXgene tubes and kept at -80 degrees C. Total RNA was isolated from whole blood with the PAXgene blood miRNA kit on an automated QIAcube, without T cell sorting. Peripheral blood from monozygotic twin pairs who were concordant or discordant for inflammatory bowel disease underwent deep TCRalpha and TCRbeta repertoire profiling using unique molecular barcoding. Smoking habits were recorded for all twin pairs, and individuals were classified as current, former or never smokers. Broad study findings and their caveats: No single strong signal or clonotype linked to IBD turned up in the results, so the idea that one exists was not supported. Compared with healthy twins, IBD patients had fewer clonotypes in common with other individuals, a difference most pronounced in patients showing signs of disease activity. The analysis was unable to tell apart different T cell subtypes. Because patients were on differing immunosuppressive treatments, the repertoires may have picked up extra background noise and inter-individual variability. Repertoire similarity did not differ between concordant and discordant twins, which could be due to limited statistical power. TCRbeta repertoire diversity, by inverse Simpson index, was decreased in IBD patients compared with their healthy co-twins.

CDR1 and CDR2 are read off the germline V gene (reference sequence) as GTSNPN and SVGIG. From the cysteine through the phenylalanine, the CDR3 covers 12 amino acids. No DNA is recorded. Receptor libraries were prepared by 5' RACE. Preparation of each TCR library used about 3,200 ng of total RNA. For each sample, cDNA synthesis with SMARTScribe reverse transcriptase was split into eight separate reactions. Unique molecular identifiers containing a 6-nucleotide sample barcode were introduced through template switching during cDNA synthesis. Two nested PCRs of around 15 and 10 cycles amplified the TCRalpha and TCRbeta cDNA, and bead purification followed each PCR. Before amplification, the cDNA was treated with uracil DNA-glycosylase and purified using the QIAquick PCR purification kit. The second PCR added Illumina TruSeq-compatible adapters along with sample-specific barcodes. TapeStation and Qubit were used to check library quality and concentration, and approximately 5.5 ng of each library went into the pool. Pooled libraries were sequenced on an Illumina HiSeq2500 single-index Rapid Run with 2 x 100 bp reads and custom sequencing primers. Per the original workflow: UMI-based consensus assembly with MiGEC version 1.2.6 was used to correct PCR and sequencing errors. MiXCR version 2.1.1 was used to carry out V(D)J alignment, clonotype assembly and CDR3 extraction. To normalise gene usage, clonotype sharing and MAIT/NKT TCR abundance, the analysis used the top 1000, 10 000 and 20 000 clonotypes per sample. Diversity was computed as the inverse Simpson index with the vegan R package after downsampling to 27 000 UMIs. Paired Mann-Whitney U tests were applied to discordant twin pairs, with Benjamini-Hochberg correction for multiple testing. TCRdb reprocessed the reads into one record per CDR3 protein sequence, lacking DNA. Clone size and V and J calls follow TCRdb, not the original study. The table for this sample shows hundreds of thousands of distinct CDR3 sequences. 2.4% of the sample is in the top ten clones.

Sequences were obtained from blood. This receptor was taken from a human donor with ulcerative colitis or Crohn's disease, or a healthy co-twin of an affected twin (not recorded which). The V gene is TRBV30 and the J gene is TRBJ2-7. The CDR3 reads as follows: CAWKAGAYEQYF. Supplemented by the reference TRBV30 and TRBJ2-7 proteins around the CDR3, the complete variable domain is SQTIHQWPATLVQPVGSPLSLECTVEGTSNPNLYWYRQAAGRGLQLLFYSVGIGQISSEVPQNLSASRPQDRQFILSSKKLLLSDSGFYLCAWKAGAYEQYFGPGTRLTVT.